This entry is about one T cell receptor beta chain. Its antigen is unidentified. The data stem from a study of T cell responses to AZD1222 COVID-19 vaccine. Study-level background: Doses given second, at about 4 or about 12 weeks, were pooled.

The study, taken as a whole, reports: When two AZD1222 doses had been given, Spike-specific TCR breadth and depth rose. Donors, mostly white British, included more females; clonal diversity was possibly underestimated. Across the whole spike, CD4 TCRs peaked at regions 160-218 and 743-854.

Clones were read by immunoSEQ multiplex PCR, and TCRdb kept only the in-frame ones, dropping some. The sample has some 150,000 clones, approximately 90% seen once. V trimming: 0 bases; J trimming: 5 bases; junction bases outside the gene matches: 6. This CDR3 comprises 15 residues. The germline V gene encodes CDR1 SGDLS and CDR2 YYNGEE. Material: peripheral blood, obtained on day 0 of AZD1222 vaccination. This sequence originates from an adult in good health. The chain combines TRBV9 with TRBJ2-5; the match to TRBD1 covers 8 bases. CDR3 DNA sequence: TGTGCCAGCAGCGTAGCTACGGGACAGGCGGAGACCCAGTACTTC. The encoded protein is CASSVATGQAETQYF. The whole variable domain, filled in from reference TRBV9 and TRBJ2-5, reads DSGVTQTPKHLITATGQRVTLRCSPRSGDLSVYWYQQSLDQGLQFLIQYYNGEERAKGNILERFSAQQFPDLHSELNLSSLELGDSALYFCASSVATGQAETQYFGPGTRLLVL.